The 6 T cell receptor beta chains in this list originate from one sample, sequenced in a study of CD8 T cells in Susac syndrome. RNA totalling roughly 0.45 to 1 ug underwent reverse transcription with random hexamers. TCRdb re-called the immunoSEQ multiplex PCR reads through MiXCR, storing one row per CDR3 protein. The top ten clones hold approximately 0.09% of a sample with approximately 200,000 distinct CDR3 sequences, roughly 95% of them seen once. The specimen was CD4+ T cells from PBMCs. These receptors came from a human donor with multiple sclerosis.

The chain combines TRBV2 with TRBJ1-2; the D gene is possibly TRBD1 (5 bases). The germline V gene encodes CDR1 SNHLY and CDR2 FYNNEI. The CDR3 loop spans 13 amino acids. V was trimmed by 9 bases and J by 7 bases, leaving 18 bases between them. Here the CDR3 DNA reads TGTGCCAGTCTCAGGGAAATAATGAGTGGCTACACCTTC. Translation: CASLREIMSGYTF.

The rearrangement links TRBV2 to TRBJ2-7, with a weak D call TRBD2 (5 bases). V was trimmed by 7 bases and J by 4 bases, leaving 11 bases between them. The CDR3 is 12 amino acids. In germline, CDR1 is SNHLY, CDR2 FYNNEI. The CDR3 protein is CASKRASYEQYF. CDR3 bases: TGTGCCAGCAAGAGGGCTAGTTACGAGCAGTACTTC. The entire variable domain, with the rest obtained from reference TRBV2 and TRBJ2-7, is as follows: EPEVTQTPSHQVTQMGQEVILRCVPISNHLYFYWYRQILGQKVEFLVSFYNNEISEKSEIFDDQFSVERPDGSNFTLKIRSTKLEDSAMYFCASKRASYEQYFGPGTRLTVT.

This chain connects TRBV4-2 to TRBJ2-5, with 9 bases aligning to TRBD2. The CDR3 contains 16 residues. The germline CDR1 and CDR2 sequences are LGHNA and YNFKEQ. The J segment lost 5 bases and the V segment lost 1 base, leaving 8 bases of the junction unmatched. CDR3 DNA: TGTGCCAGCAGCCAAGCCTGGCGGGGGGGCCGGGAGACCCAGTACTTC. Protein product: CASSQAWRGGRETQYF.

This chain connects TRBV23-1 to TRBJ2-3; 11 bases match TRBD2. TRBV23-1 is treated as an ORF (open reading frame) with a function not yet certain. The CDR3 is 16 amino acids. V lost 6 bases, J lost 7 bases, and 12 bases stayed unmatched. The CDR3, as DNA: TGCGCCAGCAGGAAGACTAGCGGGGATCGCAAGTATACGCAGTATTTT. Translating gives CASRKTSGDRKYTQYF.

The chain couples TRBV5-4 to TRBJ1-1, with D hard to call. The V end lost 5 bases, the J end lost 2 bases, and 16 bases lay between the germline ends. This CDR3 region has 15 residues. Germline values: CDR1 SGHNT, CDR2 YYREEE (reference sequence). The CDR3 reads CASSPPGNRNTEAFF. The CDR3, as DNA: TGTGCCAGCAGTCCCCCAGGTAATCGAAACACTGAAGCTTTCTTT.

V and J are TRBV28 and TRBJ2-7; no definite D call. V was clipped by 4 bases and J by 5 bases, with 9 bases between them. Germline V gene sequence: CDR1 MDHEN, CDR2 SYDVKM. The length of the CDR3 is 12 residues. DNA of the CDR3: TGTGCCAGCAGTTCCCCCCAAAACGAGCAGTACTTC. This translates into CASSSPQNEQYF.